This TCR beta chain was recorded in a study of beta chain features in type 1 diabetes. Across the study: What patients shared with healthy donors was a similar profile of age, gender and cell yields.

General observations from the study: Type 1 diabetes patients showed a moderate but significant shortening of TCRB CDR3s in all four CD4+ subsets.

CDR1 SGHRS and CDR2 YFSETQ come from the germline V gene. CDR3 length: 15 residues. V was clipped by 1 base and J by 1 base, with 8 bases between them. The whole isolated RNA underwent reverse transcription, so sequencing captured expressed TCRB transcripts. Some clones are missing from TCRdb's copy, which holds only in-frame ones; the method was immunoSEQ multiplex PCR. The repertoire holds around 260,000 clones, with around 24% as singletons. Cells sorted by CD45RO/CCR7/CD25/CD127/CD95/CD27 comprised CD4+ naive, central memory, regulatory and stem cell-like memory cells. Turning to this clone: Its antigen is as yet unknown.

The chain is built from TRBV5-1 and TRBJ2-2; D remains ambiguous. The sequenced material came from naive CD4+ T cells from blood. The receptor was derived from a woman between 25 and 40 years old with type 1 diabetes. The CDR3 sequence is CASSLQAGNTGELFF. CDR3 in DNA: TGCGCCAGCAGCTTGCAAGCAGGGAACACCGGGGAGCTGTTTTTT.